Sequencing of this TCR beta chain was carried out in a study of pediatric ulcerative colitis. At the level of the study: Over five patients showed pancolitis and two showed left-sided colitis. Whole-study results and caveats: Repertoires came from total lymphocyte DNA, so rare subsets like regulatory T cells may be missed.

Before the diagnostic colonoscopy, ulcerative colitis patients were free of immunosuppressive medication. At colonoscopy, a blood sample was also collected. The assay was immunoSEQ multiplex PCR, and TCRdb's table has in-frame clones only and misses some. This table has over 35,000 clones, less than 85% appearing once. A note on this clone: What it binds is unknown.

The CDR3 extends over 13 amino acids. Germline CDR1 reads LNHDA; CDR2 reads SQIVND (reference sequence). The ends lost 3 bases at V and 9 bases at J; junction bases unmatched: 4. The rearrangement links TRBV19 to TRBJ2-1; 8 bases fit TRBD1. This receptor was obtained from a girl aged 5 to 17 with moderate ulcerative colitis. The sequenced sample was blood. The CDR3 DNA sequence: TGTGCCAGTAGTATCCAGGGGGCGGGTGAGCAGTTCTTC. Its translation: CASSIQGAGEQFF.